This TCR beta chain comes out of a study of blood T cell repertoires in COVID-19. For the study at large: The United States, Italy and Spain were the sources of the acute and convalescent COVID-19 samples.

Methods used by the authors: The assay estimated nucleated cells by amplifying reference gene primers. Here immunoSEQ multiplex PCR was the method, and the copy in TCRdb shows in-frame clones only, minus some. V and J calls plus clone size are reproduced from that table; the DNA served to infer D and trimming. The sample includes roughly 140,000 clones, approximately 85% of them seen just once. Trimming removed 3 bases from V and 3 bases from J; junction bases left unmatched: 6. This CDR3 has 14 residues. Germline lookup yields CDR1 SGHRS and CDR2 YFSETQ. Sequenced material: peripheral blood. The sequence derives from a man aged 70-80 years with acute or convalescent COVID-19. The chain employs TRBV5-1 and TRBJ2-7; 7 positions agree with TRBD1. The CDR3 sequence is CASSWGTADYEQYF. The CDR3 coding sequence is TGCGCCAGCAGCTGGGGGACAGCGGACTACGAGCAGTACTTC.